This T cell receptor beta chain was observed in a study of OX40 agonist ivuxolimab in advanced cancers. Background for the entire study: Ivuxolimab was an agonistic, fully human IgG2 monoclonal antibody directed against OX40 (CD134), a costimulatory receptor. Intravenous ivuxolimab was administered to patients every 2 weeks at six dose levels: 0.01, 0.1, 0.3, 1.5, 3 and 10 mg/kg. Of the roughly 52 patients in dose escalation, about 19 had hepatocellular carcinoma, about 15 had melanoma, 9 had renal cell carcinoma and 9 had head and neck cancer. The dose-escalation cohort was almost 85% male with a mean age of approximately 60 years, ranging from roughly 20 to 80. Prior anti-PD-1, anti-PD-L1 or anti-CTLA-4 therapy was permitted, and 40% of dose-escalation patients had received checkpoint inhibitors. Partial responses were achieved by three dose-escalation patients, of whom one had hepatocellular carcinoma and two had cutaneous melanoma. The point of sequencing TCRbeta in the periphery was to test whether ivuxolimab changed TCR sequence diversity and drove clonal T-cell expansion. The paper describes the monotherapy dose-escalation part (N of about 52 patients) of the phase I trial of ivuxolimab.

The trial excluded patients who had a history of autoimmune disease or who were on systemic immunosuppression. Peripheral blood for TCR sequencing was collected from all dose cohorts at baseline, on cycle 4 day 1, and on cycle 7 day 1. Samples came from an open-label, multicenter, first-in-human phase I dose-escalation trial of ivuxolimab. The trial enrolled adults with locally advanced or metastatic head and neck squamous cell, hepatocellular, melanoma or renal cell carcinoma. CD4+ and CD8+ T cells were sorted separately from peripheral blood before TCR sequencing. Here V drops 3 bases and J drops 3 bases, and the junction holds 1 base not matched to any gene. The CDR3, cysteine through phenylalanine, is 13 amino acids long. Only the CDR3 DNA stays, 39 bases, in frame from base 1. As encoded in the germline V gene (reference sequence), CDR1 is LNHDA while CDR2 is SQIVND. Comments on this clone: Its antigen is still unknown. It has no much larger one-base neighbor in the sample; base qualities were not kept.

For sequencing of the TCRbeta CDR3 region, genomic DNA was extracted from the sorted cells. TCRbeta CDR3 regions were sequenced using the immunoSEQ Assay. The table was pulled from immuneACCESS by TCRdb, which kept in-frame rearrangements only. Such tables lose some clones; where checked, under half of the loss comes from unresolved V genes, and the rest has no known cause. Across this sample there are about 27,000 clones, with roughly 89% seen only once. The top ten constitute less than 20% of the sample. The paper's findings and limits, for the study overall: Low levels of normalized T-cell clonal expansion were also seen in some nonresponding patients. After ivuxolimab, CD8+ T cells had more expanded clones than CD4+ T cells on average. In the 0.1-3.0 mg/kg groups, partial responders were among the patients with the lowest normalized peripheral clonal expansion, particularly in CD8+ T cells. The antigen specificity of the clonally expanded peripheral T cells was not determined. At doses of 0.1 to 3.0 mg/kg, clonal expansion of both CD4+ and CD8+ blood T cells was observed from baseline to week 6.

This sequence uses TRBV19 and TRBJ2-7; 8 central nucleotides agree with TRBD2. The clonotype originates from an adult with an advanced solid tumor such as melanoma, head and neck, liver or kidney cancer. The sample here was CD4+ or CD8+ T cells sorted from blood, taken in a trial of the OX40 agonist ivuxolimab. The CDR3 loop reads CASSIGTSYEQYF. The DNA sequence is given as TGTGCCAGTAGTATTGGGACTAGCTACGAGCAGTACTTC. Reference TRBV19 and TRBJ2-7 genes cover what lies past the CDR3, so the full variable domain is DGGITQSPKYLFRKEGQNVTLSCEQNLNHDAMYWYRQDPGQGLRLIYYSQIVNDFQKGDIAEGYSVSREKKESFPLTVTSAQKNPTAFYLCASSIGTSYEQYFGPGTRLTVT.